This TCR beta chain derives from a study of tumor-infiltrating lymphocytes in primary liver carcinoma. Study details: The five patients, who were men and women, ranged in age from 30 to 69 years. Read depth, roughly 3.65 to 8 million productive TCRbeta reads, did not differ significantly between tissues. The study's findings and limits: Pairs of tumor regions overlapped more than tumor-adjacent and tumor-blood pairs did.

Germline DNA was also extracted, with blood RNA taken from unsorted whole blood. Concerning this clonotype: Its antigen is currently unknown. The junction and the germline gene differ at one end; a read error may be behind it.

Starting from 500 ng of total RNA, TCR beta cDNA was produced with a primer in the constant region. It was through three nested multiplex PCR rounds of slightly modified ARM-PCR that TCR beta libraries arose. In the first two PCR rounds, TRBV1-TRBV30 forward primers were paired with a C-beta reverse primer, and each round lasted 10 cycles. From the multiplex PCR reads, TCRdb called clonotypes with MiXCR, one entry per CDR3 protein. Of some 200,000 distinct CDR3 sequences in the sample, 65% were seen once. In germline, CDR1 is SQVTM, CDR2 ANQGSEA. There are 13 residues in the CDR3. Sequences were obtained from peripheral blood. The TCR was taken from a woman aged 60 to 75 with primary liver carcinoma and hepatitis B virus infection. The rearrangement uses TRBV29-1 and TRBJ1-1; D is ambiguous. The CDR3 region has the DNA TGCAGCGTTTACGAATCAGCGGCGGCTGATGCTTCCTTT. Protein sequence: CSVYESAAADASF. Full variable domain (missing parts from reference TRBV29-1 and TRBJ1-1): SAVISQKPSRDICQRGTSLTIQCQVDSQVTMMFWYRQQPGQSLTLIATANQGSEATYESGFVIDKFPISRPNLTFSTLTVSNMSPEDSSIYLCSVYESAAADASFGQGTRLTVV.